This T cell receptor (beta chain) was retrieved from a study of immunodeficiency (dated by TCRdb to between 2018 and 2021). Regarding the complete study: Repertoire analysis was performed to search for VDJ recombination defects and oligoclonality.

Trimming leaves V shorter by 1 base and J shorter by 0 bases, with the junction holding 6 bases beyond the gene matches. Per the germline V gene (reference sequence), GTSNPN is the CDR1 and SVGIG is the CDR2. Measured from the cysteine to the phenylalanine, the CDR3 is 16 residues long. Only CDR3 DNA remains: 48 bases, in frame from the first base. This clone has a single count. No antigen is known for it. Per-base qualities were not stored, and no clone one base away is much larger. Naive CD4 T cells, and even more so naive CD8 T cells, were reduced in the patients, while effector memory subpopulations were expanded. CD3+CD4+ T cells were sorted from fresh PBMCs before TCR sequencing. Genomic DNA was extracted with the QIAamp DNA Blood Mini Kit and sent for immunoSEQ repertoire analysis. A standard quantity of genomic DNA template was used for amplification of CDR3 regions by multiplex PCR. PCR products were sequenced on an Illumina platform. Turning to the authors' computational methods: Alignment of sequences to a reference was performed, and V, D and J gene definitions were taken from IMGT. To get rid of PCR and sequencing errors, closely related sequences were merged using a nearest-neighbor clustering algorithm. V, D and J usage was examined in productive unique and total sequences using ImmunoSEQ Analyzer tools along with R version 3.6.1. TCRdb re-hosts the immuneACCESS table, in-frame sequences only. Its copies lack some clones; in the studies checked, an unresolved V gene accounts for under half of them, and the cause for the rest is not known. V and J calls and clone size are copied from that table; D and trimming were computed from the DNA. Present in this sample are about 2,100 clones, approximately 86% of which were seen just once. Around 19% of the sample belongs to the ten largest clones.

Study-wide findings and limitations: Between patients and controls, productive entropy and V-J pairing of CD4+ T cells looked similar. Severe oligoclonality, as judged by top-100 and total clonotype frequencies, was observed in patient CD8+ T cells but not in patient CD4+ T cells. In the entropy comparisons of patients versus healthy controls, patients were shown as n=3 (open circles), and an effect on thymic development was only suggested as possible.

The sequence derives from a young woman with POLD1 deficiency. The sequencing sample was made of CD4+ T cells from blood. The sequence links TRBV30 to TRBJ1-3, and TRBD1 matches 7 of the central bases. The DNA is TGTGCCTGGAGTGGGGCCGGGACAGTCTCTGGAAACACCATATATTTT. This translates into CAWSGAGTVSGNTIYF.